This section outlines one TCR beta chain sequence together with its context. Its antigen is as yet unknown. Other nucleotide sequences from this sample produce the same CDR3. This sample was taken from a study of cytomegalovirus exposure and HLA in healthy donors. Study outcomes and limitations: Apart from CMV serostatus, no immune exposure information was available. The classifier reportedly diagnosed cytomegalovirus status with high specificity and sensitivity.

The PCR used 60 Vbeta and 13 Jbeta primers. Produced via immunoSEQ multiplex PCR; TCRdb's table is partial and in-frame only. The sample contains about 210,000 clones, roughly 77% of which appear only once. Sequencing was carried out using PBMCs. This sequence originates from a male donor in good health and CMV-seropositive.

The CDR3 DNA reads TGTGCCAGCAGCTCAGGGGGGTACGAGCAGTACTTC. It is translated as CASSSGGYEQYF. V and J are TRBV5-4 and TRBJ2-7; a weak D match, TRBD1 (7 bases). Germline lookup yields CDR1 SGHNT and CDR2 YYREEE (reference sequence). V dropped 3 bases and J dropped 4 bases, with 8 bases sitting between them. This CDR3 spans 12 amino acids.